The 6 T cell receptor beta chains below were found in one sample sequenced in a study of response to subunit inactivated influenza vaccine. Each CDR3 protein gets one entry after TCRdb re-called the RT-PCR reads with MiXCR. The sample shows around 520,000 distinct CDR3 sequences, 12% of them seen only once. The sequencing here drew on PBMCs from blood, taken on the day of vaccination. Source of these receptors: a man in his fifties or sixties who received an inactivated influenza vaccine.

This chain links TRBV11-2 with TRBJ1-6; TRBD1 might be the D (6 bases). Trimming stripped 5 bases from V and 11 bases from J, with 16 bases between. Germline V gives CDR1 SGHAT, CDR2 FQNNGV. This CDR3 contains 14 residues. Here the CDR3 DNA reads TGTGCCAGCAGCCGTGGGGGCGCGATGACACCCCTCCACTTT. It encodes CASSRGGAMTPLHF.

The chain is built from TRBV11-2 and TRBJ2-1; no definite D call. Trimming took off 5 bases at V and 9 bases at J, with 8 bases between the two ends. This CDR3 region has 11 residues. Per germline, CDR1 SGHAT and CDR2 FQNNGV. The CDR3 loop reads CASSPPTEQFF. In nucleotides, the CDR3 is TGTGCCAGCAGCCCCCCCACTGAGCAGTTCTTC.

J is TRBJ1-2 and V is TRBV28; a weak D match, TRBD1 (6 bases). Trimming pared 8 bases from V and 5 bases from J, leaving 24 bases between. CDR1 and CDR2 from the germline V gene are MDHEN and SYDVKM. The CDR3 length is 16 residues. Here the CDR3 reads CASRQVLGGLGYGYTF. The CDR3 nucleotides read TGTGCCAGCCGCCAAGTGTTAGGGGGATTAGGGTATGGCTACACCTTC.

V is TRBV5-1 and J is TRBJ2-5; D is undetermined. CDR1 SGHRS and CDR2 YFSETQ come from the germline V gene. Trimming pared 3 bases from V and 0 bases from J, leaving 6 bases between. CDR3 size: 13 residues. CDR3 amino acids: CASSSLYQETQYF. The CDR3 bases are TGCGCCAGCAGCTCCCTATACCAAGAGACCCAGTACTTC.

This clonotype has only a few counts. The V and J genes are TRBV24-1 and TRBJ2-1; no reliable D call. V lost 2 bases and J 7 bases, leaving 17 bases between the germline ends. Germline CDR1 and CDR2: KGHDR and SFDVKD. The CDR3 has 16 amino acids. As DNA, the CDR3 is TGTGCCACCAGTGATTCGCCGGACCGGACCCGAAATGAGCAGTTCTTC. Its translation is CATSDSPDRTRNEQFF.

The sample holds many counts of this clonotype. The genes are TRBV5-1 and TRBJ1-1; D ambiguous. The germline V gene has CDR1 SGHRS and CDR2 YFSETQ. Trimming pared 1 base from V and 2 bases from J, leaving 6 bases between. The CDR3 loop spans 13 amino acids. CDR3 loop: CASSLISNTEAFF. The CDR3 DNA reads as TGCGCCAGCAGCTTGATAAGCAACACTGAAGCTTTCTTT.